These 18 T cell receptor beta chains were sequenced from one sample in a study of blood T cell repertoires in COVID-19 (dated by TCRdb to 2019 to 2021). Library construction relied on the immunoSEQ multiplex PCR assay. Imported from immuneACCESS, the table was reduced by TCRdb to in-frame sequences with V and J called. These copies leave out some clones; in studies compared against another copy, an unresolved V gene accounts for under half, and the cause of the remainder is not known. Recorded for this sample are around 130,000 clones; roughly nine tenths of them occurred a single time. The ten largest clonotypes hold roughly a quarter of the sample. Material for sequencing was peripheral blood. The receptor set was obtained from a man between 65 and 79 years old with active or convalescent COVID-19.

The CDR3 DNA follows: TGCGCCAGCAGCTTGGGATTGGGCGAAACTGAAGCTTTCTTT. Translation: CASSLGLGETEAFF. The V and J genes are TRBV5-1 and TRBJ1-1; D uncertain. V lost 0 bases to trimming and J lost 5 bases, with 11 bases between them. The CDR3 contains 14 residues. Germline assignment: CDR1 SGHRS and CDR2 YFSETQ.

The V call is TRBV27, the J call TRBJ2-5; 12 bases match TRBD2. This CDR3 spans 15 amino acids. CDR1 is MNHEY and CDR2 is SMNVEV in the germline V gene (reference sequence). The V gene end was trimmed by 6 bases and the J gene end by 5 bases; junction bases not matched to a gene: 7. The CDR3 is CASRLAGGPFETQYF. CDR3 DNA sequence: TGTGCCAGCAGGCTAGCGGGAGGGCCTTTTGAGACCCAGTACTTC.

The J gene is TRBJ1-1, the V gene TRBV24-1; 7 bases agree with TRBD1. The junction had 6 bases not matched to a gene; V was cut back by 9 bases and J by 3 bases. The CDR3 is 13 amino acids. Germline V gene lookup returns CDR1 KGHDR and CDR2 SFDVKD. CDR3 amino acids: CATSLDRDTEAFF. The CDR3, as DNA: TGTGCCACCTCTCTCGACAGGGACACTGAAGCTTTCTTT.

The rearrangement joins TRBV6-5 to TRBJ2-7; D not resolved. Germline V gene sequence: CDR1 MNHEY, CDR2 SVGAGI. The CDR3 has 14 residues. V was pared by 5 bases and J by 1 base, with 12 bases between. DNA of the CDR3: TGTGCCAGCAGTAAAAGCTCCACGTCCTACGAGCAGTACTTC. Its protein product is CASSKSSTSYEQYF.

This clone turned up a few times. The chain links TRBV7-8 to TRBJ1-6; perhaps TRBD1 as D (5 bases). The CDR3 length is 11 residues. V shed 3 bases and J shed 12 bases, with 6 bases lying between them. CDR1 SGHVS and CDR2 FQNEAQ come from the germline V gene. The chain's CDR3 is CASSFQGPLHF. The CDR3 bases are TGTGCCAGCAGCTTTCAGGGACCCCTCCACTTT.

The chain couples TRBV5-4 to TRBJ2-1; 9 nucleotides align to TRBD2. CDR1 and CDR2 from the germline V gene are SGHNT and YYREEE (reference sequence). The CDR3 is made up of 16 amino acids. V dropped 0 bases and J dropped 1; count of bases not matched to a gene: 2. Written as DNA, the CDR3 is TGTGCCAGCAGCTTGGGTGCGGGAGGGTCCTACAATGAGCAGTTCTTC. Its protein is CASSLGAGGSYNEQFF.

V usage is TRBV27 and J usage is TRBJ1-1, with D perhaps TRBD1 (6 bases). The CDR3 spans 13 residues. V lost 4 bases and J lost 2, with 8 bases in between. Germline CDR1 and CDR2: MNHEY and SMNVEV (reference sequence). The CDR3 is CASSWGGNTEAFF. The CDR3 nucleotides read TGTGCCAGCAGTTGGGGGGGCAACACTGAAGCTTTCTTT.

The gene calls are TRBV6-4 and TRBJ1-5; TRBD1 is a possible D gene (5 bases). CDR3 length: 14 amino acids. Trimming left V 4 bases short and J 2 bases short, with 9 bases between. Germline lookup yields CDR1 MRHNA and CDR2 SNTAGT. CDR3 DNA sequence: TGTGCCAGCAGTGTACAAGGGGGCAATCAGCCCCAGCATTTT. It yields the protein CASSVQGGNQPQHF.

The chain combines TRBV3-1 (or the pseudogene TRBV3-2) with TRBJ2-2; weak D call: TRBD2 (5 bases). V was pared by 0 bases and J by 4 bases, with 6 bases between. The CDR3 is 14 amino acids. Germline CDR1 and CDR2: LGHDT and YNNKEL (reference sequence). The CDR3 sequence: CASSQEGSTGELFF. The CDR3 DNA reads TGTGCCAGCAGCCAAGAGGGGAGCACCGGGGAGCTGTTTTTT.

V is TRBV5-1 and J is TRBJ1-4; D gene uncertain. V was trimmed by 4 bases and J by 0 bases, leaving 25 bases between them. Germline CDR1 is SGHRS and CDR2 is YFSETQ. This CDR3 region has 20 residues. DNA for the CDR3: TGCGCCAGCAGCCAAGGTGGGAGTTGGGCAGATCCAACAACTAATGAAAAACTGTTTTTT. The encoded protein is CASSQGGSWADPTTNEKLFF.

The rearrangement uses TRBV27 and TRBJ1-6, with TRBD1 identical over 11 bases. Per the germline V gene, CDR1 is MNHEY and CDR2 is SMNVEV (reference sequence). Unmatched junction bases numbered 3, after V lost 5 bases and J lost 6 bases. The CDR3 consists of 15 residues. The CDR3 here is CASSLGQGVNSPLHF. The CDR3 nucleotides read TGTGCCAGCAGTCTGGGACAGGGGGTTAATTCACCCCTCCACTTT.

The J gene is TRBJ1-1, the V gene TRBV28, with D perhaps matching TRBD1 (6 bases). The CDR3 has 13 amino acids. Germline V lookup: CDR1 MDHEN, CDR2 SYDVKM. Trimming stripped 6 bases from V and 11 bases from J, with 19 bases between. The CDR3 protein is CASRLTGGARAFF. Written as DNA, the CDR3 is TGTGCCAGCAGGTTAACCGGGGGGGCTCGGGCTTTCTTT.

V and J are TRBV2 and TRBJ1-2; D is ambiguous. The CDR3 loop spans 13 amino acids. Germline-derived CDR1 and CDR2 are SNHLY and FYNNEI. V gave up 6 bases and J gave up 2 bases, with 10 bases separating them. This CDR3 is CASRRAENYGYTF. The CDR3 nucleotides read TGTGCCAGCAGGCGGGCGGAGAACTATGGCTACACCTTC.

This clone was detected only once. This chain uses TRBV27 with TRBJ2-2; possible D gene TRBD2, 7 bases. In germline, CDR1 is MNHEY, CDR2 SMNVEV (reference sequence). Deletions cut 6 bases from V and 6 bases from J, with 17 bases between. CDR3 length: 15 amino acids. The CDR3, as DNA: TGTGCCAGCAGCAAAGGGGGGGTAGCGGCCGGGGAGCTGTTTTTT. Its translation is CASSKGGVAAGELFF.

The CDR3 coding sequence is TGTGCCAGCAGCCGACAGGGGCTAGCGGGAGTGGCAGTCTACAATGAGCAGTTCTTC. It is translated as CASSRQGLAGVAVYNEQFF. The chain carries TRBV28 and TRBJ2-1; 10 positions agree with TRBD2. V dropped 6 bases and J dropped 3; count of bases not matched to a gene: 17. The CDR3 runs to 19 residues. CDR1 and CDR2 from the germline V gene are MDHEN and SYDVKM.

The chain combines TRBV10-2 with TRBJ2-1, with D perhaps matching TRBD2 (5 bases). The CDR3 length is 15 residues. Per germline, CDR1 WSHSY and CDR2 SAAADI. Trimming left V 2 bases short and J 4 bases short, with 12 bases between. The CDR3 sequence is CASSEGKRPYNEQFF. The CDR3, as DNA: TGCGCCAGCAGTGAGGGCAAGCGGCCGTACAATGAGCAGTTCTTC.

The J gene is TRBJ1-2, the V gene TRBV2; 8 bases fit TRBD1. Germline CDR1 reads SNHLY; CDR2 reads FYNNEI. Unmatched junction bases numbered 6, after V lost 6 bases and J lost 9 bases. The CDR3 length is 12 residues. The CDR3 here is CASSPGGASYTF. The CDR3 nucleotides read TGTGCCAGCAGCCCAGGGGGCGCGAGCTACACCTTC.

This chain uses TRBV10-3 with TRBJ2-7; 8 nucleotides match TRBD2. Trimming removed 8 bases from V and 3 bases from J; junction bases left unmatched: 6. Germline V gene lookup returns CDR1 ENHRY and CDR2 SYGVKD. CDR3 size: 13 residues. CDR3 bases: TGTGCCATCCGAAGCGGGAGTTTCTACGAGCAGTACTTC. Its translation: CAIRSGSFYEQYF.